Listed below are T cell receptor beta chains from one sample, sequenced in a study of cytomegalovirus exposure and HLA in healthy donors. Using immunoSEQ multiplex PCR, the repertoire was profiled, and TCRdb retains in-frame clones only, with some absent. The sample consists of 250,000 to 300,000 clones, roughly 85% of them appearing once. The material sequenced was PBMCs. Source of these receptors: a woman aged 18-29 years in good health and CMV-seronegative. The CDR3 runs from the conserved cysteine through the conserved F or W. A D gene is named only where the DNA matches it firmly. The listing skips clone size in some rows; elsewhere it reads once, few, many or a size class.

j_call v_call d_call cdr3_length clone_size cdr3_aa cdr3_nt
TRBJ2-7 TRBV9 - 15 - CASSVSPAQSYEQYF TGTGCCAGCAGCGTTTCCCCAGCGCAGTCCTACGAGCAGTACTTC
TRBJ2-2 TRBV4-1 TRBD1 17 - CASSHGSGGTNTGELFF TGCGCCAGCAGCCACGGATCAGGGGGTACGAACACCGGGGAGCTGTTTTTT
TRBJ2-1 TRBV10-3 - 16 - CAIQPRGYSSYNEQFF TGTGCCATCCAACCAAGGGGCTACAGCTCCTACAATGAGCAGTTCTTC
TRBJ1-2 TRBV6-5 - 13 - CASSYSSERGYTF TGTGCCAGCAGTTACTCGAGTGAGCGGGGCTACACCTTC
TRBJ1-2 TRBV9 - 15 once CASSVGSGQNYGYTF TGTGCCAGCAGCGTAGGATCGGGACAAAACTATGGCTACACCTTC
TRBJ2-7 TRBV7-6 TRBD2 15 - CASSSENGRASPQYF TGTGCCAGCAGCTCCGAAAACGGGAGGGCCTCCCCGCAGTACTTC
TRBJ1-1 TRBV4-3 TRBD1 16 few CASSQEVGGLNTEAFF TGCGCCAGCAGCCAAGAAGTAGGGGGCCTGAACACTGAAGCTTTCTTT
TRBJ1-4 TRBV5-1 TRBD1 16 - CASTIDPLTGNEKLFF TGCGCCAGCACCATCGACCCGCTGACAGGGAATGAAAAACTGTTTTTT
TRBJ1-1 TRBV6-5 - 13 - CASRRLRNTEAFF TGTGCCAGCAGGAGACTACGGAACACTGAAGCTTTCTTT
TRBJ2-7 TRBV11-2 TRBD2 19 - CASSPWTSGRATTSYEQYF TGTGCCAGCAGCCCCTGGACTAGCGGGAGGGCCACGACCTCCTACGAGCAGTACTTC
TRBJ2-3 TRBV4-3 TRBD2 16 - CASSPFLLAGVRTQYF TGCGCCAGCAGCCCATTCCTCCTAGCGGGAGTGAGGACGCAGTATTTT
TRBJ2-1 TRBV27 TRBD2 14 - CASRGTSWFDEQFF TGTGCCAGCAGGGGGACTAGCTGGTTCGATGAGCAGTTCTTC
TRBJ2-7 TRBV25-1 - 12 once CASRDTTYEQYF TGTGCCAGCCGGGACACGACCTACGAGCAGTACTTC
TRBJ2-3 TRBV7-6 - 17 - CASSHPAGRTSTDTQYF TGTGCCAGCAGCCATCCGGCGGGGCGGACTAGCACAGATACGCAGTATTTT
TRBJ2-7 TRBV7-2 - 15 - CASSVWAGSSYEQYF TGTGCCAGCAGCGTTTGGGCGGGAAGCTCCTACGAGCAGTACTTC
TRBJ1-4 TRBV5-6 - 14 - CASSSPGSGEKLFF TGTGCCAGCAGCTCCCCCGGGTCTGGTGAAAAACTGTTTTTT
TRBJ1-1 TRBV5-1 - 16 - CASSQRAELMNTEAFF TGCGCCAGCAGCCAGAGGGCAGAACTTATGAACACTGAAGCTTTCTTT
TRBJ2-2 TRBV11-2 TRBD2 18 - CASSLLGPRRGKAGELFF TGTGCCAGCAGCTTATTAGGGCCCAGGCGGGGGAAGGCTGGGGAGCTGTTTTTT
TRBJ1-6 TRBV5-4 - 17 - CASSLIPRSSYNSPLHF TGTGCCAGCAGCTTGATTCCGCGAAGCTCCTATAATTCACCCCTCCACTTT
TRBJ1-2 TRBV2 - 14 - CASSEGRDLYGYTF TGTGCCAGCAGTGAAGGCCGGGATCTCTATGGCTACACCTTC
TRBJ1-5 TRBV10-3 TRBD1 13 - CAIAGQGNQPQHF TGTGCCATCGCGGGACAGGGGAATCAGCCCCAGCATTTT
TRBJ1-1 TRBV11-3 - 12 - CASSLGGQEAFF TGTGCCAGCAGCTTAGGGGGACAAGAGGCTTTCTTT
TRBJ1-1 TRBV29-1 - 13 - CSARRPVGTEAFF TGCAGCGCCCGGCGGCCGGTCGGCACTGAAGCTTTCTTT
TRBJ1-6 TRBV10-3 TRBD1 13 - CAMGGQNNSPLHF TGTGCCATGGGGGGACAGAACAATTCACCCCTCCACTTT
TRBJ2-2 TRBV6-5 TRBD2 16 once CASSYRGLANTGELFF TGTGCCAGCAGTTACCGCGGACTAGCGAACACCGGGGAGCTGTTTTTT
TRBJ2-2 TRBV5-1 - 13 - CASSFQGSGELFF TGCGCCAGCAGCTTTCAGGGGTCCGGGGAGCTGTTTTTT
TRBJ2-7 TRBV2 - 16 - CASMPPGFGGTYEQYF TGTGCCAGCATGCCCCCGGGCTTCGGAGGTACCTACGAGCAGTACTTC
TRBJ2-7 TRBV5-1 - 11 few CASSHNYEQYF TGCGCCAGCAGCCACAACTACGAGCAGTACTTC
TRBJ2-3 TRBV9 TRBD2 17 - CASSPRGLAGTTDTQYF TGTGCCAGCAGCCCTCGTGGACTAGCGGGGACCACAGATACGCAGTATTTT
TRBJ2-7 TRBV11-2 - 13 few CASSAGPNYEQYF TGTGCCAGCAGCGCGGGACCAAACTACGAGCAGTACTTC
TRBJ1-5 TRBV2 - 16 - CASILTGPYSNQPQHF TGTGCCAGCATTTTGACGGGTCCCTATAGCAATCAGCCCCAGCATTTT
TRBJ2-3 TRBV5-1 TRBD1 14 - CASSLQGSTDTQYF TGCGCCAGCAGTTTACAGGGGAGCACAGATACGCAGTATTTT
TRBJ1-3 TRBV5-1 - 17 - CASSEDTFQGAGNTIYF TGCGCCAGCAGCGAAGATACATTTCAGGGTGCTGGAAACACCATATATTTT
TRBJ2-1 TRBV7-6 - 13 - CASSEQGYNEQFF TGTGCCAGCAGCGAGCAGGGCTACAATGAGCAGTTCTTC
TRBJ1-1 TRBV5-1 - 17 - CASSLGLTAPMNTEAFF TGCGCCAGCAGCTTGGGCCTCACAGCTCCTATGAACACTGAAGCTTTCTTT
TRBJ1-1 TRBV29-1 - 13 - CSARATLNTEAFF TGCAGCGCCAGGGCCACGCTTAACACTGAAGCTTTCTTT
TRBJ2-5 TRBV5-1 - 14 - CASSPGGFSETQYF TGCGCCAGCAGCCCTGGGGGGTTTTCAGAGACCCAGTACTTC
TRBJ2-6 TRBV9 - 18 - CASSPLREPSSGANVLTF TGTGCCAGCAGCCCCCTGAGGGAACCGAGCTCTGGGGCCAACGTCCTGACTTTC
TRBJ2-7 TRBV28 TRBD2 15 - CASRLDAGGPHEQYF TGTGCCAGCAGACTTGATGCGGGAGGGCCCCACGAGCAGTACTTC
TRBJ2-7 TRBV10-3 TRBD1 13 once CAISVDRGHEQYF TGTGCCATCAGCGTAGACAGGGGCCACGAGCAGTACTTC
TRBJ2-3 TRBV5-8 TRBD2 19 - CASSLERTSGSGGTDTQYF TGTGCCAGCAGCTTGGAAAGGACTAGCGGGAGTGGGGGCACAGATACGCAGTATTTT
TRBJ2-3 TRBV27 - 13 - CASSLYYTDTQYF TGTGCCAGCAGTTTGTATTACACAGATACGCAGTATTTT
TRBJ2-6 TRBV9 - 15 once CASSLTGSGANVLTF TGTGCCAGCAGCCTCACCGGGTCTGGGGCCAACGTCCTGACTTTC
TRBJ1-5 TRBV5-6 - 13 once CASSLYSNQPQHF TGTGCCAGCAGCTTGTATAGCAATCAGCCCCAGCATTTT
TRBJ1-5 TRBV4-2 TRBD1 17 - CASSQEESNRGNQPQHF TGTGCCAGCAGCCAAGAAGAATCGAACAGGGGGAATCAGCCCCAGCATTTT
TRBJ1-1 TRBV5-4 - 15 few CASSRRDTRGTEAFF TGTGCCAGCAGCCGCCGGGACACCAGAGGCACTGAAGCTTTCTTT
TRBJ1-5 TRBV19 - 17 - CASSTTGQTYSNQPQHF TGTGCCAGTAGTACCACGGGACAAACCTATAGCAATCAGCCCCAGCATTTT